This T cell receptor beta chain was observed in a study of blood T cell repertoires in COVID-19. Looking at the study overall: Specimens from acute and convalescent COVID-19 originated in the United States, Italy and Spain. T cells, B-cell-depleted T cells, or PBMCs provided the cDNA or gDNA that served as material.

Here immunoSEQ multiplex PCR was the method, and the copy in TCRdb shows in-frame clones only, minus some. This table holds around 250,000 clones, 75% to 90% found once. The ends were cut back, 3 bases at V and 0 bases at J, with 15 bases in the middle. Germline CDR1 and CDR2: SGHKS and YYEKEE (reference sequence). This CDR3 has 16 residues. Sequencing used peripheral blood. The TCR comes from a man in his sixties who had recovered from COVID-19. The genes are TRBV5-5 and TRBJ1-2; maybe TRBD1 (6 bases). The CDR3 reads CASSYRDTLTNYGYTF. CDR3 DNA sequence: TGTGCCAGCAGCTACCGGGACACCCTAACTAACTATGGCTACACCTTC.